This TCR beta chain comes out of a study of identical twins (dated by TCRdb to 2016 to 2017). In terms of the full investigation: The study deep-sequenced TCR alpha and beta repertoires from monozygotic twins, unrelated adults of various ages and cord blood to test whether fetal clonotypes persist. To rule out contamination, replicate twin experiments were performed at different times with different library preparation protocols.

Counted from cysteine to phenylalanine, this CDR3 has 18 amino acids. Of the read, only the CDR3 DNA is kept; its 54 bases are in frame from base 1. CDR1 and CDR2, looked up from the germline V gene (reference sequence), are LNHDA and SQIVND. Trimmed from V: 4 bases; trimmed from J: 2 bases; junction bases lacking a gene match: 14. Only healthy Caucasian donors were included. The study also sequenced three unrelated non-twin adults: a male aged 18 to 30, a male aged 50 to 60 and a female aged 50 to 60. Miltenyi CD45RO+ enrichment and human naive T-cell isolation kits were used to isolate memory (CD45RO+) and naive T cells from PBMC. Study-wide conclusions, independent of this receptor: Excess twin sharing in beta out-of-frame sequences was weaker because fewer shared sequences lowered the signal-to-noise ratio. Fewer insertions were carried by abundant cord blood beta clonotypes; a weaker similar trend was observed in young adult naive repertoires, while no such trend was observed in memory repertoires. Out-of-frame TCR alpha sharing in monozygotic twins was systematically underestimated by recombination models, whereas sharing between unrelated individuals was in agreement with the recombination models. Out-of-frame TCR alpha sequences shared between twins showed an excess of low generation-probability sequences compared with coincidental sharing between unrelated individuals. Conclusions relied on cross-sectional statistical analysis, since the same donors could not be followed over many years. Zero-insertion analyses could be partly confounded by invariant T cells such as MAIT and iNKT, though diverse VJ usage argued against such confounding for most clonotypes.

The library was obtained by 5' RACE. The reads were generated on an Illumina HiSeq 2000. Template switching added a universal primer binding site, and the final cDNA carried a unique molecular identifier that allowed TCR cDNA molecules to be counted accurately. Specific primers in the conserved constant-segment region were used to synthesize first-strand cDNA for TCR alpha and beta chains. To control for contamination, every cDNA library carried two barcodes: a SMART-Mk sample barcode plus Illumina barcodes. TruSeq adapter sequences along with Illumina sample barcodes were introduced in two successive PCR steps. The Illumina HiSeq platform was used with custom primers to sequence TCR alpha and beta cDNA libraries. Per the source publication's procedure: MiGEC was used to process raw reads and extract unique molecular identifiers, and MiXCR was used to find CDR3 positions. For each individual, recombination models were inferred using an EM algorithm with the repgenHMM and IGoR tools. Shared clonotypes were analyzed with the tcR package in R, and sharing was normalized by the product of cloneset sizes. Out-of-frame nonproductive sequences were analyzed to study raw recombination free of thymic and clonal selection effects. TCRdb itself trimmed the public reads at Q25 with fastp, ran MiXCR and retained productive beta chains. Rows with one shared CDR3 protein collapse into an entry with the most common genes and DNA. TCRdb, not the authors, supplied the V and J calls. This sample is represented by a few hundred thousand distinct CDR3 sequences; roughly 18% of them were singletons. Roughly 12% of the sample rests with the top ten.

The sample holds many counts of this clonotype. No cognate antigen has been identified for it. The input lacks base qualities; no much larger clone sits a single base away. The sequence links TRBV19 to TRBJ2-5; 9 middle bases align to TRBD2. The TCR sequence derives from a man between 45 and 60 years old in good health. The specimen sequenced was naive T cells sorted from blood. Explained via the paper, the cell subset or site label denotes: cells isolated with a human naive T-cell isolation kit. The DNA reads TGTGCCAGTAGTACGGCTAGCGGGAAGCGAGGTCTGCAAGAGACCCAGTACTTC. It codes for CASSTASGKRGLQETQYF.